Below are 18 T cell receptor beta chains sequenced from a single sample in a study of early T cells in non-severe SARS-CoV-2 infection. MiXCR was run by TCRdb on the 5' RACE reads, yielding one entry per CDR3 protein. The profile shows 30,000 or so distinct CDR3 sequences, about 4.6% of them singletons. The specimen sequenced was whole blood. The origin of the receptors is an adult who was a healthcare worker with PCR-confirmed SARS-CoV-2 infection or an uninfected control (not recorded which).

There are many counts of this clonotype. The J gene is TRBJ1-2, the V gene TRBV29-1; no clear D. CDR1 is SQVTM and CDR2 is ANQGSEA in the germline V gene. The CDR3 consists of 12 residues. Trimming removed 6 bases at V and 0 bases at J, with 8 bases between. The CDR3 loop is CSVWGTNYGYTF. The DNA of the CDR3 is TGCAGCGTCTGGGGAACTAACTATGGCTACACCTTC.

This clonotype was picked up many times. The chain combines TRBV12-3 or TRBV12-4 with TRBJ1-1; the match to TRBD1 covers 11 bases. This CDR3 contains 14 residues. V was clipped by 4 bases and J by 6 bases; unmatched bases: 4. The chain's CDR3 is CASSSGQGAAEAFF. For the CDR3, the DNA is TGTGCCAGCAGTTCCGGACAGGGGGCCGCTGAAGCTTTCTTT.

In its sample, this clonotype was seen many times. The chain has TRBV12-3 or TRBV12-4 and TRBJ2-3, with TRBD2 as a possible D gene (5 bases). Trimming removed 3 bases at V and 6 bases at J, with 16 bases between. The CDR3 totals 15 residues. In DNA, the CDR3 is TGTGCCAGCAGTTTTCTGCGGGCCAGCAGGGATACGCAGTATTTT. Protein product: CASSFLRASRDTQYF.

The genes are TRBV28 and TRBJ2-1, with D perhaps TRBD2 (6 bases). Germline V lookup: CDR1 MDHEN, CDR2 SYDVKM. This CDR3 comprises 15 residues. V dropped 3 bases and J dropped 3 bases, with 12 bases sitting between them. CDR3 DNA sequence: TGTGCCAGCAGTTTCTTTAGCGGACGCTACAATGAGCAGTTCTTC. It specifies CASSFFSGRYNEQFF.

This clonotype is labeled as large. The chain links TRBV12-3 or TRBV12-4 to TRBJ1-2; D is ambiguous. With 3 bases removed from V and 7 bases from J, the gap between germline ends came to 12 bases. The CDR3 extends over 13 amino acids. CDR3 amino acids: CASSFKLFAGYTF. The CDR3 coding sequence is TGTGCCAGCAGTTTCAAACTTTTTGCTGGCTACACCTTC.

This clonotype was found many times. The chain employs TRBV18 and TRBJ2-5, with no clear D. The germline V gene has CDR1 KGHSH and CDR2 LQKENI. Trimming removed 1 base from V and 1 base from J, with 7 bases in between. The CDR3 is made up of 14 amino acids. CDR3 nucleotide sequence: TGTGCCAGCTCACCACTGGGTTTCCAAGAGACCCAGTACTTC. Amino acids: CASSPLGFQETQYF.

This clonotype was recorded many times. The chain recombines TRBV20-1 with TRBJ2-2, with 7 bases that match TRBD2. Per the germline V gene, CDR1 is DFQATT and CDR2 is SNEGSKA (reference sequence). After removal of 5 bases from V and 4 bases from J, the junction contained 13 bases not matched to a gene. The CDR3 spans 16 residues. The CDR3 region has the DNA TGCAGTGCTTCCCTGAGGGGCGGGAGTCCCACCGGGGAGCTGTTTTTT. Protein product: CSASLRGGSPTGELFF.

The chain uses TRBV6-2 or TRBV6-3 and TRBJ2-7; 7 nucleotides match TRBD1. Germline CDR1 and CDR2: MNHEY and SVGEGT. The CDR3 is 14 amino acids. The ends lost 0 bases at V and 1 base at J; junction bases unmatched: 0. CDR3 sequence: CASSYSGQSYEQYF. CDR3 nucleotides: TGTGCCAGCAGTTACTCGGGACAGTCCTACGAGCAGTACTTC.

This chain uses TRBV19 with TRBJ1-5, with D perhaps matching TRBD1 (6 bases). Germline V CDR1 and CDR2: LNHDA, SQIVND (reference sequence). The CDR3 extends over 14 amino acids. V was pared by 4 bases and J by 6 bases, with 13 bases between. This CDR3 is CASSTQGSLQPQHF. The DNA for the CDR3 is TGTGCCAGTAGTACACAGGGTTCACTTCAGCCCCAGCATTTT.

This clonotype was recorded a few times. The chain is built from TRBV7-9 and TRBJ2-3, with 7 bases that match TRBD2. This CDR3 is built from 15 residues. Germline V gene data show CDR1 as SEHNR and CDR2 as FQNEAQ (reference sequence). J was trimmed by 0 bases and V by 5 bases; bases with no gene match: 5. CDR3 in amino acids: CASSPGAGSTDTQYF. For the CDR3, the DNA is TGTGCCAGCAGCCCCGGAGCGGGGAGCACAGATACGCAGTATTTT.

This clonotype came up a few times. The chain is built from TRBV6-6 and TRBJ2-7; D is undetermined. This CDR3 is 13 amino acids long. The ends were cut back, 4 bases at V and 2 bases at J, with 9 bases in the middle. CDR1 is MNHNY and CDR2 is SVGAGI in the germline V gene (reference sequence). The CDR3 nucleotides are TGTGCCAGCAGTTTATCGGTAGCCTACGAGCAGTACTTC. This translates into CASSLSVAYEQYF.

This chain links TRBV19 with TRBJ2-3; 7 bases are a match to TRBD2. Germline CDR1 and CDR2: LNHDA and SQIVND (reference sequence). V lost 3 bases, J lost 2 bases, and 5 bases stayed unmatched. This CDR3 spans 15 amino acids. CDR3 bases: TGTGCCAGTAGTATCGGCGGGGGACCCACAGATACGCAGTATTTT. Its translation is CASSIGGGPTDTQYF.

This clonotype was observed at least ten times. This sequence joins TRBV5-1 and TRBJ1-6, with D possibly matching TRBD1 (5 bases). CDR1 and CDR2 from the germline V gene are SGHRS and YFSETQ. V lost 0 bases, J lost 3 bases, and 10 bases lay in between. This CDR3 is 16 amino acids long. The CDR3, as DNA: TGCGCCAGCAGCTTGGCCACGGGGCTCTATAATTCACCCCTCCACTTT. Its protein product is CASSLATGLYNSPLHF.

This clonotype was observed a few times. The gene calls are TRBV21-1 and TRBJ2-3; the table assigns TRBD1, which was not confirmed against the DNA. TRBV21-1 is a listed pseudogene. The CDR3 is made up of 14 amino acids. CDR3 protein: CASSNTGLEDTQYF. CDR3 in DNA: TGTGCCAGCAGCAACACAGGGCTCGAAGATACGCAGTATTTT.

This clonotype was picked up many times. The chain uses TRBV7-8 and TRBJ1-6, with D tentatively TRBD1 (5 bases). Trimming took off 0 bases at V and 7 bases at J, with 10 bases between the two ends. Germline values: CDR1 SGHVS, CDR2 FQNEAQ. The CDR3 sequence is 15 residues long. The CDR3: CASSLAAGRNSPLHF. Written as DNA, the CDR3 is TGTGCCAGCAGCTTAGCGGCAGGGCGGAATTCACCCCTCCACTTT.

This clonotype was observed a few times. The V call is TRBV9, the J call TRBJ2-3, with no clear D. Germline CDR1 SGDLS, CDR2 YYNGEE. The CDR3 loop spans 16 amino acids. The V end lost 3 bases, the J end lost 0 bases, and 14 bases lay between the germline ends. CDR3 DNA sequence: TGTGCCAGCAGCGCCCACCGGACCCAGAGCACAGATACGCAGTATTTT. Translation: CASSAHRTQSTDTQYF.

This clonotype was detected many times. The chain uses TRBV20-1 and TRBJ2-1; D gene uncertain. This CDR3 has 15 amino acids. V lost 2 bases to trimming and J lost 0 bases, with 11 bases between them. CDR1 is DFQATT, CDR2 SNEGSKA, per germline (reference sequence). The CDR3 sequence: CSARFGRRSYNEQFF. CDR3 in DNA: TGCAGTGCTAGATTTGGCAGGCGCTCCTACAATGAGCAGTTCTTC.

This clonotype has a count of ten or more. The chain recombines TRBV2 with TRBJ2-4, with 7 bases that match TRBD1. The V segment lost 1 base and the J segment 1 base; nucleotides outside the gene matches: 7. The CDR3 covers 17 residues. Looked up from germline, CDR1 is SNHLY and CDR2 is FYNNEI. Written as DNA, the CDR3 is TGTGCCAGCAGTGAAGAGAGGGGGCCGACGGCCAAAAACATTCAGTACTTC. The encoded protein is CASSEERGPTAKNIQYF.